One sample yielded the 18 T cell receptor beta chains listed below, sequenced in a study of blood T cell repertoires in COVID-19. TCRdb keeps only in-frame clones here, not all; method: immunoSEQ multiplex PCR. The sample yields approximately 150,000 clones, approximately 84% seen once. Sequencing was carried out using peripheral blood. Receptors originate from a woman of 80 years or more with COVID-19, enrolled during active disease.

This clone has only one observation. This chain uses TRBV10-2 with TRBJ1-6; D is undetermined. V was clipped by 1 base and J by 10 bases, with 14 bases between them. Germline CDR1 reads WSHSY; CDR2 reads SAAADI. The CDR3 is 15 amino acids. CDR3 sequence (DNA): TGCGCCAGCAGTGAGTTGGGAGCTCCGGGATCACCCCTCCACTTT. This sequence encodes CASSELGAPGSPLHF.

The chain links TRBV28 to TRBJ2-3; the match to TRBD2 covers 11 bases. Trimming cost V 6 bases and J 4 bases; bases outside gene matches: 6. Germline V lookup: CDR1 MDHEN, CDR2 SYDVKM. The CDR3 has 15 amino acids. This chain's CDR3 is CASRDSGRGADTQYF. The CDR3 DNA sequence: TGTGCCAGCAGAGATAGCGGGAGGGGCGCAGATACGCAGTATTTT. Based on the CDR3 plus reference TRBV28 and TRBJ2-3, the full variable domain is DVKVTQSSRYLVKRTGEKVFLECVQDMDHENMFWYRQDPGLGLRLIYFSYDVKMKEKGDIPEGYSVSREKKERFSLILESASTNQTSMYLCASRDSGRGADTQYFGPGTRLTVL.

This chain links TRBV21-1 with TRBJ2-7; the table gives TRBD2 as D, unverified against the DNA. TRBV21-1 is annotated as a pseudogene. This CDR3 comprises 14 residues. As DNA, the CDR3 is TGTGCCACCTTGGATGGCGGGAGGTACCACGAGCAGTACTTC. Residues: CATLDGGRYHEQYF.

The rearrangement uses TRBV29-1 and TRBJ2-3; a weak D match, TRBD2 (6 bases). Germline values: CDR1 SQVTM, CDR2 ANQGSEA. CDR3 size: 11 residues. V was shortened by 8 bases and J by 10 bases, with 16 bases between the two germline ends. As DNA, the CDR3 is TGCAGCACCTCCTCGGGGGACTCGCAGTATTTT. It encodes CSTSSGDSQYF.

This clone showed up just once. The CDR3 reads CASSSLNEQFF. CDR3 DNA: TGTGCCAGCAGTAGTTTGAATGAGCAGTTCTTC. The rearrangement joins TRBV9 to TRBJ2-1; the D is unclear. CDR3 length: 11 residues. V was trimmed by 5 bases and J by 7 bases, leaving 7 bases between them. The germline gives CDR1 SGDLS, CDR2 YYNGEE.

The rearrangement joins TRBV10-3 to TRBJ2-5, with 8 bases that match TRBD2. V was clipped by 3 bases and J by 2 bases; unmatched bases: 14. Looked up from germline, CDR1 is ENHRY and CDR2 is SYGVKD. This CDR3 has 18 amino acids. CDR3 loop: CAISEGFPSGQNQETQYF. In nucleotides, the CDR3 is TGTGCCATCAGTGAAGGATTCCCTAGCGGGCAGAATCAAGAGACCCAGTACTTC.

The table lists this clone with a count of one. This chain joins TRBV2 and TRBJ1-2; possibly TRBD1 for D (5 bases). Per germline, CDR1 SNHLY and CDR2 FYNNEI. The CDR3 runs 16 residues. Trimming shortened V by 6 bases and J by 0 bases, and 17 bases separated the two germline ends. This chain's CDR3 is CASRIGQGRTNYGYTF. The CDR3 region has the DNA TGTGCCAGCAGGATAGGGCAGGGCAGAACTAACTATGGCTACACCTTC.

The chain uses TRBV27 and TRBJ2-5; D unresolved. Germline loops: CDR1 MNHEY, CDR2 SMNVEV (reference sequence). With 5 bases removed from V and 5 bases from J, the gap between germline ends came to 9 bases. This CDR3 is built from 12 residues. The CDR3 spells CASSRDSETQYF. The CDR3 DNA follows: TGTGCCAGCAGTAGAGATTCGGAGACCCAGTACTTC.

As regards this clone: Other DNA sequences within the sample encode an identical CDR3. Here the CDR3 reads CASSEDRGETQYF. The CDR3 region has the DNA TGTGCCAGCAGTGAAGACAGGGGGGAGACCCAGTACTTC. The chain has TRBV2 and TRBJ2-5, with 8 bases that match TRBD1. V gave up 1 base and J gave up 5 bases; unmatched junction bases: 0. Per the germline V gene, CDR1 is SNHLY and CDR2 is FYNNEI. There are 13 residues in the CDR3.

This chain links TRBV18 with TRBJ2-6; 11 nucleotides align to TRBD1. The CDR3 runs 18 residues. Losses at the gene ends were 1 base for V and 3 bases for J; bases not matched to a gene: 5. The germline gives CDR1 KGHSH, CDR2 LQKENI. CDR3 sequence (DNA): TGTGCCAGCTCACCACAAGGACAGGGGGCGCTTGGGGCCAACGTCCTGACTTTC. Translated: CASSPQGQGALGANVLTF.

The chain employs TRBV6-1 and TRBJ1-2; TRBD1 agrees at 7 bases. Trimming at V came to 0 bases and at J to 5 bases, leaving 12 bases not matched to a gene. The CDR3 is made up of 17 amino acids. Germline values: CDR1 MNHNS, CDR2 SASEGT. DNA of the CDR3: TGTGCCAGCAGTGAAGCGTGGGGACAGCCCCGGCCATATGGCTACACCTTC. Its protein product is CASSEAWGQPRPYGYTF.

The chain has TRBV11-2 and TRBJ2-7; 7 bases agree with TRBD1. J was trimmed by 3 bases and V by 4 bases; bases with no gene match: 9. Germline V gene data show CDR1 as SGHAT and CDR2 as FQNNGV. This CDR3 contains 15 residues. For the CDR3, the DNA is TGTGCCAGCAGCTCCTTGACAGGGACCTACTACGAGCAGTACTTC. Translation: CASSSLTGTYYEQYF. Together with reference TRBV11-2 and TRBJ2-7, the CDR3 gives the full variable domain: EAGVAQSPRYKIIEKRQSVAFWCNPISGHATLYWYQQILGQGPKLLIQFQNNGVVDDSQLPKDRFSAERLKGVDSTLKIQPAKLEDSAVYLCASSSLTGTYYEQYFGPGTRLTVT.

J is TRBJ1-2 and V is TRBV7-9, with D perhaps TRBD1 (6 bases). Trimming shortened V by 5 bases and J by 4 bases, and 14 bases separated the two germline ends. Germline CDR1 is SEHNR and CDR2 is FQNEAQ (reference sequence). This CDR3 comprises 14 residues. The CDR3 region is CASSLRTAVYGYTF. The CDR3 DNA reads as TGTGCCAGCAGCCTGAGGACAGCCGTCTATGGCTACACCTTC.

This clone has only a few counts. The gene calls are TRBV6-5 and TRBJ1-5; D is undetermined. V shed 0 bases and J shed 3 bases, with 9 bases lying between them. This CDR3 comprises 15 residues. Germline loops: CDR1 MNHEY, CDR2 SVGAGI. The CDR3: CASSYSGGLNQPQHF. The DNA for the CDR3 is TGTGCCAGCAGTTACTCAGGAGGGCTCAATCAGCCCCAGCATTTT.

The chain joins TRBV5-1 to TRBJ1-5, with 9 bases lining up with TRBD1. The J segment lost 4 bases and the V segment lost 8 bases, leaving 10 bases of the junction unmatched. Germline V gene sequence: CDR1 SGHRS, CDR2 YFSETQ. CDR3 length: 15 amino acids. The CDR3 nucleotides are TGCGCCAGGGCCCCCACACAGGGGGCAAATCAGCCCCAGCATTTT. It codes for CARAPTQGANQPQHF.

The chain uses TRBV9 and TRBJ2-7; D is possibly TRBD1 (6 bases). Germline CDR1 is SGDLS and CDR2 is YYNGEE. V was pared by 0 bases and J by 2 bases, with 9 bases between. This CDR3 region has 14 residues. The CDR3: CASSVDRVAYEQYF. Written as DNA, the CDR3 is TGTGCCAGCAGCGTAGACAGGGTGGCCTACGAGCAGTACTTC. The variable domain in full, with the rest retrieved from reference TRBV9 and TRBJ2-7, is DSGVTQTPKHLITATGQRVTLRCSPRSGDLSVYWYQQSLDQGLQFLIQYYNGEERAKGNILERFSAQQFPDLHSELNLSSLELGDSALYFCASSVDRVAYEQYFGPGTRLTVT.

V usage is TRBV30 and J usage is TRBJ2-4; TRBD1 aligns across 10 bases. Germline V gene sequence: CDR1 GTSNPN, CDR2 SVGIG (reference sequence). The V gene end was trimmed by 4 bases and the J gene end by 1 base; junction bases not matched to a gene: 7. The CDR3 consists of 16 residues. CDR3: CAWTPGQGLAKNIQYF. In DNA form, the CDR3 reads TGTGCCTGGACACCGGGACAGGGGCTTGCCAAAAACATTCAGTACTTC. The whole variable domain, remainder taken from reference TRBV30 and TRBJ2-4, is SQTIHQWPATLVQPVGSPLSLECTVEGTSNPNLYWYRQAAGRGLQLLFYSVGIGQISSEVPQNLSASRPQDRQFILSSKKLLLSDSGFYLCAWTPGQGLAKNIQYFGAGTRLSVL.

The chain combines TRBV4-2 with TRBJ2-1, with TRBD1 matching over 9 bases. This CDR3 has 14 residues. Losses at the gene ends were 1 base for V and 8 bases for J; bases not matched to a gene: 3. Per germline, CDR1 LGHNA and CDR2 YNFKEQ. As DNA, the CDR3 is TGTGCCAGCAGCCAAGTACAGGGGGCCGATGAGCAGTTCTTC. Its translation: CASSQVQGADEQFF.